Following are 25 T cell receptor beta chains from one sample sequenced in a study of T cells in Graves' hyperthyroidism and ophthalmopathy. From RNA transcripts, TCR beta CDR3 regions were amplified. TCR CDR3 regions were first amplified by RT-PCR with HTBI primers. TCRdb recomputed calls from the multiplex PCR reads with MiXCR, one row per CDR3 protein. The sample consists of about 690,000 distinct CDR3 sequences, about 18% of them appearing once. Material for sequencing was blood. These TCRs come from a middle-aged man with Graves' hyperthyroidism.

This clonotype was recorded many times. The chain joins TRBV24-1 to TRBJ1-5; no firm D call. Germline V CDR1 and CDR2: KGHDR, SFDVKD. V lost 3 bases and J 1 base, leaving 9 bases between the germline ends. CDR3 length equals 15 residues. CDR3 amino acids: CATSDGPGSNQPQHF. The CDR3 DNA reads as TGTGCCACCAGTGATGGACCTGGGAGCAATCAGCCCCAGCATTTT.

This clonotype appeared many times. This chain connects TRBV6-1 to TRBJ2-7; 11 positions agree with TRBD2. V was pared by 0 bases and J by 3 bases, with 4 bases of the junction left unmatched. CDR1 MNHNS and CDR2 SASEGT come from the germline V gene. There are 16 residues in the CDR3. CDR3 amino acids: CASSEAGTSGSYEQYF. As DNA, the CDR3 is TGTGCCAGCAGTGAAGCCGGAACTAGCGGGAGCTACGAGCAGTACTTC.

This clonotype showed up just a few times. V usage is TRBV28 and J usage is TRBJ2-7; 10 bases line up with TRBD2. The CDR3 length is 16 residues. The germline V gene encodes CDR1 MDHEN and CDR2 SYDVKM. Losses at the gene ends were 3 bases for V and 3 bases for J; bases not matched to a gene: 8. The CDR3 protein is CASSFPSGRRVYEQYF. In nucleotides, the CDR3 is TGTGCCAGCAGTTTCCCTAGCGGGAGAAGGGTCTACGAGCAGTACTTC.

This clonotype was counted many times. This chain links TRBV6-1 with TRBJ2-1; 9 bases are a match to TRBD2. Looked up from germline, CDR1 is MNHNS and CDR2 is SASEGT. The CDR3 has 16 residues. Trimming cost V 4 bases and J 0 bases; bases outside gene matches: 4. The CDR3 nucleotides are TGTGCCAGCAGTGGGCTAGCGGGATACTCCTACAATGAGCAGTTCTTC. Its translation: CASSGLAGYSYNEQFF.

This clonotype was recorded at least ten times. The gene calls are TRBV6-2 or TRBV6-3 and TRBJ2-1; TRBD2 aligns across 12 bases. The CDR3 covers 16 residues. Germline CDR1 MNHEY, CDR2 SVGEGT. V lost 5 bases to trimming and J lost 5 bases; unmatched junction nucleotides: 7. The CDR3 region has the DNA TGTGCCAGCAGTAATTCTAGCGGGAGGGCCCACAATGAGCAGTTCTTC. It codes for CASSNSSGRAHNEQFF.

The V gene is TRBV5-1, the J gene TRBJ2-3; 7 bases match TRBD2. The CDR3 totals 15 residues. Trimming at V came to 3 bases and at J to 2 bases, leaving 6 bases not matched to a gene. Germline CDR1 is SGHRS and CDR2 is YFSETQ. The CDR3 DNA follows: TGCGCCAGCAGCTCGCTAGCGGCTAACACAGATACGCAGTATTTT. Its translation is CASSSLAANTDTQYF.

The CDR3 nucleotides read TGTGCCAGCAGTTTAGGGCAGGGCAAGGGCTACACCTTC. It encodes CASSLGQGKGYTF. This rearrangement joins TRBV6-1 to TRBJ1-2; D perhaps matches TRBD1 (5 bases). The CDR3 spans 13 residues. CDR1 MNHNS and CDR2 SASEGT come from the germline V gene. Trimming shortened V by 5 bases and J by 8 bases, and 15 bases separated the two germline ends.

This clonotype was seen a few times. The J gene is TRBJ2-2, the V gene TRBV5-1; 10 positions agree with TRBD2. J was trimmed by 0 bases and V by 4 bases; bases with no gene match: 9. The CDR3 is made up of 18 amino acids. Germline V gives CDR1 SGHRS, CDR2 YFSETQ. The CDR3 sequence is CASSVAGTSVANTGELFF. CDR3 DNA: TGCGCCAGCAGCGTAGCCGGGACTAGCGTTGCGAACACCGGGGAGCTGTTTTTT.

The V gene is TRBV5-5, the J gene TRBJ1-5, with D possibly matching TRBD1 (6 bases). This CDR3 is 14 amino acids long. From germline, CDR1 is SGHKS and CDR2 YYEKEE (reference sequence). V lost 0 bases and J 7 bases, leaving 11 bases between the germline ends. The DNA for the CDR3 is TGTGCCAGCAGCTTGGTCCGGGGGGCACAGCCCCAGCATTTT. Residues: CASSLVRGAQPQHF.

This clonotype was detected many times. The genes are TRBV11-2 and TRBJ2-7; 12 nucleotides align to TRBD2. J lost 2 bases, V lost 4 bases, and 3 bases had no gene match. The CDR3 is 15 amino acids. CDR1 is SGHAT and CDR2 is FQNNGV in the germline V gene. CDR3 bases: TGTGCCAGCAGCTACGGACTAGCGGGGACCTACGAGCAGTACTTC. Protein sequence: CASSYGLAGTYEQYF.

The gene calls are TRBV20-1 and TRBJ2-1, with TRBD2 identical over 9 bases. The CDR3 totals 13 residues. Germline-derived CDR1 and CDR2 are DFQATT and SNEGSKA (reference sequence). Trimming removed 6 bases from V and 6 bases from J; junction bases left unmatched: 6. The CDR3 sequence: CSAEREARNEQFF. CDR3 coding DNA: TGCAGTGCGGAGCGGGAGGCCCGCAATGAGCAGTTCTTC.

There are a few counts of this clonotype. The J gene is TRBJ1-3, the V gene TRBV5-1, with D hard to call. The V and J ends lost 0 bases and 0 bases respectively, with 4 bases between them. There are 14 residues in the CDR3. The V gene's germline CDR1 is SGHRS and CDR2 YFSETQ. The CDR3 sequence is CASSLEDSGNTIYF. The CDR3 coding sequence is TGCGCCAGCAGCTTGGAGGACTCTGGAAACACCATATATTTT.

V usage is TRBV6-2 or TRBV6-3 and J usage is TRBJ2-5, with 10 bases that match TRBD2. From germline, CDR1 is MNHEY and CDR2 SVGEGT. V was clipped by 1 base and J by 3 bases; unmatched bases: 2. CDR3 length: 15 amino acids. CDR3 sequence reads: CASSYFGLAEETQYF. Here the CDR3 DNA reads TGTGCCAGCAGTTACTTCGGACTAGCGGAAGAGACCCAGTACTTC.

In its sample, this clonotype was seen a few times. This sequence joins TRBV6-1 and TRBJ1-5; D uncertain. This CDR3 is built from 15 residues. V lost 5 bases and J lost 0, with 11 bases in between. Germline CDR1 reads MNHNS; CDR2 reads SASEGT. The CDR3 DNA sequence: TGTGCCAGCAGTATCAGAGGTTATAGCAATCAGCCCCAGCATTTT. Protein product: CASSIRGYSNQPQHF.

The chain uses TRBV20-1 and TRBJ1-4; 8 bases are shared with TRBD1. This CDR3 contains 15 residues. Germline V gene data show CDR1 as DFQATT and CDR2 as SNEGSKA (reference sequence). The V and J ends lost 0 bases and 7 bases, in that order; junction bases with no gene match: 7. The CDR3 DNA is TGCAGTGCTAGAGATGCAGGACAGGGAGGTGAAAAACTGTTTTTT. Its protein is CSARDAGQGGEKLFF.

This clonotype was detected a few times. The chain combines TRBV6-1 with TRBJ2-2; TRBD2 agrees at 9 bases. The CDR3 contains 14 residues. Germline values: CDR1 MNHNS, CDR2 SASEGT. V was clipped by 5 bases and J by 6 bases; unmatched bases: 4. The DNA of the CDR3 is TGTGCCAGCAGTTGGGGACTAGCCGCCGGGGAGCTGTTTTTT. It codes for CASSWGLAAGELFF.

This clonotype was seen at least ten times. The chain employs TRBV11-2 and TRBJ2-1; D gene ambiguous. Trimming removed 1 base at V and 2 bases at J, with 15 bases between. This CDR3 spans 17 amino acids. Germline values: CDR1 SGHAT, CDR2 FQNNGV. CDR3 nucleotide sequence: TGTGCCAGCAGCTTAGTGGTCCGATCATTGACCTACAATGAGCAGTTCTTC. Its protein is CASSLVVRSLTYNEQFF. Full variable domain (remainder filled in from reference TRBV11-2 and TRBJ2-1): EAGVAQSPRYKIIEKRQSVAFWCNPISGHATLYWYQQILGQGPKLLIQFQNNGVVDDSQLPKDRFSAERLKGVDSTLKIQPAKLEDSAVYLCASSLVVRSLTYNEQFFGPGTRLTVL.

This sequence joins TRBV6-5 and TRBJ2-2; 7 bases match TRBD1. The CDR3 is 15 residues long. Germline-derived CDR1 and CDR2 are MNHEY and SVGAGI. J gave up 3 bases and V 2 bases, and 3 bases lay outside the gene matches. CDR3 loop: CASSYEGAYTGELFF. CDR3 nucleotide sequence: TGTGCCAGCAGTTACGAGGGGGCTTACACCGGGGAGCTGTTTTTT.

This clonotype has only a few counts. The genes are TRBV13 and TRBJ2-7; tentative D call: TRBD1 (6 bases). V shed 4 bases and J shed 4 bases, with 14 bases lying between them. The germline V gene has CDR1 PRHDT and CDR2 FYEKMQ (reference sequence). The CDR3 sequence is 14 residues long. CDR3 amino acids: CASSSGTSFYEQYF. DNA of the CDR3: TGTGCCAGCAGCTCCGGGACATCTTTTTACGAGCAGTACTTC.

The CDR3 is CASSPSDRTYGYTF. CDR3 DNA: TGTGCCAGCAGTCCCTCGGACAGGACCTATGGCTACACCTTC. The V gene is TRBV28, the J gene TRBJ1-2; 7 bases line up with TRBD1. The CDR3 sequence is 14 residues long. V lost 5 bases and J lost 4; bases outside the gene matches: 7. CDR1 is MDHEN, CDR2 SYDVKM, per germline.

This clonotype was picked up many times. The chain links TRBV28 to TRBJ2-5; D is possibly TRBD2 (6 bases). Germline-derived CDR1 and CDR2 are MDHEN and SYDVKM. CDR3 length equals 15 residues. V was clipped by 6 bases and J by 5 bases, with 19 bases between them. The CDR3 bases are TGTGCCAGCAGCCAGACTAGTACCTTCCAGGAGACCCAGTACTTC. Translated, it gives CASSQTSTFQETQYF.

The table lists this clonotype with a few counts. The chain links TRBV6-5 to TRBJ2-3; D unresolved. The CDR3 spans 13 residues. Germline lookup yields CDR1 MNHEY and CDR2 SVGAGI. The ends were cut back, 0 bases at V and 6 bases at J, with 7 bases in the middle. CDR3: CASSYSDGDTQYF. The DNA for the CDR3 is TGTGCCAGCAGTTACTCCGACGGGGATACGCAGTATTTT.

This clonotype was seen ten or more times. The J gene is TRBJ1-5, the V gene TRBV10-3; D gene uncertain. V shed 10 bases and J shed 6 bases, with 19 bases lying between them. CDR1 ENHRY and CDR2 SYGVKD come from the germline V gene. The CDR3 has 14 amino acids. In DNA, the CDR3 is TGTGCCACCCGGTGGGAACCGTCGGGTCAGCCCCAGCATTTT. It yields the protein CATRWEPSGQPQHF.

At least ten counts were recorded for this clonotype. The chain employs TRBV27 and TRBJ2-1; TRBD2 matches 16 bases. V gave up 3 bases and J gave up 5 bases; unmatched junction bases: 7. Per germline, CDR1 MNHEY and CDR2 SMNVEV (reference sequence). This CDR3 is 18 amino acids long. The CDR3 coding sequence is TGTGCCAGCAGTTTTCAGGGACTAGCGGGAGGGCCAAACAATGAGCAGTTCTTC. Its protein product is CASSFQGLAGGPNNEQFF.

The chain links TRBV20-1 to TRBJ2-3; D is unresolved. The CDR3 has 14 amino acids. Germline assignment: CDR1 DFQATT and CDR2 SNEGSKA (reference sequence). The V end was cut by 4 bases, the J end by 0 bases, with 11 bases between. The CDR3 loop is CSATSVVSTDTQYF. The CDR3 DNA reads TGCAGTGCTACCAGCGTCGTTAGCACAGATACGCAGTATTTT.